This entry is about one T cell receptor beta chain. The antigen this receptor binds is unknown. A much larger clone differs by one base, so this may be a read error. Other DNA sequences in this specimen translate into the identical CDR3. The data originate from a study of shared clonotypes between healthy human individuals (dated by TCRdb to 2018 to 2021). About the full investigation: The cohort included a few men and two women between 18 and 49 years of age. For each donor, three plates each were used for CD4 naive and CD4 memory, two plates were used for CD8 naive, and one plate was used for CD8 memory. Blood TCR repertoires of 5 or 6 healthy adults were deeply sequenced to estimate repertoire size and the extent of clonotype sharing between individuals. To increase sequencing depth and limit assay-specific biases, different laboratories used diverse techniques to prepare libraries and sequence TCR repertoires. Between about 0.85 and 8.9 billion PBMCs per donor were obtained by leukapheresis.

TCR CDR3 regions were amplified from genomic DNA by multiplex PCR using the deep immunoSEQ assay. Extracted genomic DNA from each cell subset was spread evenly across all wells of several immunoSEQ 96-well plates, with each plate serving as a replicate. For sorted subsets, each replicate PCR was loaded with about 0.2 ug genomic DNA, equivalent to 30,000 to 35,000 T cell genomes. Purified libraries were quantified with a Qubit 3.0 fluorometer, sized on a Bioanalyzer 2100, and re-quantified with the KAPA Library Quantification kit. Every immunoSEQ 96-well plate was sequenced on a separate single-read 150-cycle Illumina NextSeq 550 flow cell. The paper's processing steps were these. Because the immunoSEQ output included only junctional sequences and no quality scores, the filtering could not be the same as the filtering used for full-length reads. Sequences were annotated with PyIR, a Python wrapper for IgBLAST v1.9, and V/J genes and CDR3 were assigned using IMGT germline references. Reads were removed for weak V/J assignments (E-value above 1e-6), missing CDR3, stop codons, out-of-frame junctions, or ambiguous translated residues. V3J clonotypes were defined as sequences sharing an identical inferred V gene, J gene, and CDR3 amino acid sequence. Percentage overlap between repertoires was calculated by dividing the number of shared unique clonotypes by the size of the smaller repertoire. RTK rarefaction, the Chao1 estimator, and Recon v2.1 estimates of unobserved clonotypes were used to assess repertoire richness. OLGA was used to compute generation probabilities for all TCRbeta clonotypes that the gDNA method yielded from a few donors. The immuneACCESS repertoire file appears here via TCRdb, limited to in-frame rearrangements. These files lack a portion of the clones; in checked studies, under half of the deficit traces to unresolved V genes, and the cause of the others is not known. That table furnishes V, J and clone size, whereas the DNA furnished D and trimming. The sample table lists around 990,000 clones, 60% to 80% of them with a count of one. 0.89% of the sample is taken by the ten largest.

Beyond this particular receptor, the publication reports: Sampling was limited to blood, and TCR repertoires in tissue likely differ from TCR repertoires in blood. Even with the large sequencing depth, rarefaction of the sorted-subset datasets indicated that sequencing was incomplete. Estimated clonotype richness was generally larger for naive than for memory subsets. Based on pairwise subsampling, the degree of clonotype sharing among donors was expected to be affected by sequencing depth. When a handful of donors were compared, the shared fraction of clonotypes was 5% to 6.5% for naive CD4, approximately 3.5% for naive CD8, 2.3% for memory CD4, and 0.35% to 0.4% for memory CD8. The genetic and exposure-history diversity represented was limited by the small number of donors. Clonotypes shared by all four sorted-subset donors showed higher generation probabilities than non-shared clonotypes.

The germline V gene (reference sequence) gives CDR1 as MNHEY and CDR2 as SMNVEV. V was cut back by 3 bases and J by 6 bases, leaving a gap of 6 bases between them. From its cysteine to its phenylalanine, the CDR3 spans 11 amino acids. The sequence is cut down to CDR3 DNA, 33 bases in frame from base 1. Healthy HIV-negative adults with no recently reported acute infections or vaccinations were included as donors. Only Caucasian adults living in Nashville, Tennessee, USA were represented among the donors. Magnetic negative selection was used to enrich CD4+ T cells, after which naive cells were positively selected on CD45RA and the negative fraction became the memory subset. Blood was collected by leukapheresis, and PBMCs were isolated by Ficoll-Histopaque density gradient centrifugation and then cryopreserved in liquid nitrogen vapor phase. Analytical flow cytometry was used to check the purity and quantity of each magnetically sorted T cell population. From each sorted fraction, genomic DNA was isolated and quantified by UV absorbance on a Nanodrop 2000c.

The origin of this receptor is a man younger than 35 in good health. Some clones in this sample may be carry-over from other donors' samples. This receptor chain uses TRBV27 and TRBJ2-7, with the D call perhaps TRBD1 or TRBD2, as 5 bases match in each case. The sequenced material came from memory CD4+ T cells from PBMCs. The meaning of the sample's cell subset or site label: CD45RA-negative fraction. DNA sequence: TGTGCCAGCAGTTTGAGGGGCGAGCAGTACTTC. The resulting protein is CASSLRGEQYF.